This is a list of T cell receptor beta chains from one sample in a study of beta chain features in type 1 diabetes. Produced via immunoSEQ multiplex PCR; TCRdb's table is partial and in-frame only. The sample includes 550,000 to 850,000 clones, around an eighth of them seen just once. Specimen: naive CD4+ T cells from blood. Receptors were obtained from a man aged 18-30 years with type 1 diabetes. The CDR3 runs from the conserved cysteine through the conserved F or W. Each record gives: V gene, clone size, D gene, J gene, CDR3 DNA, CDR3 protein. The D gene is left open where the match is weak. For some rows the clone size is stated as once, few or many, or as a class when expanded; others skip it.

TRBV10-1	few	TRBD1	TRBJ2-5	TGCGCCAGCAGATACTCCGGGACAGGGAAAGAGACCCAGTACTTC	CASRYSGTGKETQYF
TRBV10-3	-	TRBD1	TRBJ1-2	TGTGCCATCAGTGTCCGGGACAGGGAATACTATGGCTACACCTTC	CAISVRDREYYGYTF
TRBV9	few	-	TRBJ2-7	TGTGCCAGCAGTAGTGGCAACACCTACGAGCAGTACTTC	CASSSGNTYEQYF
TRBV5-1	-	-	TRBJ1-1	TGCGCCAGCAGCTTGGAACCCCCAGGGAGCGGTACTGAAGCTTTCTTT	CASSLEPPGSGTEAFF
TRBV14	few	-	TRBJ2-3	TGTGCCAGCAGCCAAGTTGGGCTCTTGGGAGATACGCAGTATTTT	CASSQVGLLGDTQYF
TRBV18	-	TRBD2	TRBJ2-5	TGTGCCAGCTCACCACCCGTGACTAGCCCCGTTCAAGAGACCCAGTACTTC	CASSPPVTSPVQETQYF
TRBV7-2	-	TRBD2	TRBJ2-2	TGTGCCAGCAGTCATGGCGCGGGGGGGCCGAGCACCGGGGAGCTGTTTTTT	CASSHGAGGPSTGELFF
TRBV2	-	-	TRBJ1-5	TGTGCCAGCAGTGAGATTGAGGTCGGCAATCAGCCCCAGCATTTT	CASSEIEVGNQPQHF
TRBV6-5	few	-	TRBJ2-7	TGTGCCAGCAGACACCAGGGAGGGGGCTCCTACGAGCAGTACTTC	CASRHQGGGSYEQYF
TRBV10-2	-	-	TRBJ1-6	TGCGCCAGCAGTGAGGAGGTCAGTTTGAATTCACCCCTCCACTTT	CASSEEVSLNSPLHF
TRBV30	-	-	TRBJ1-1	TGTGCCTGGATCGGTGTAGGCACGAACACTGAAGCTTTCTTT	CAWIGVGTNTEAFF
TRBV9	-	-	TRBJ2-1	TGTGCCAGCAGCCGAAGCTCCTACAATGAGCAGTTCTTC	CASSRSSYNEQFF
TRBV29-1	-	TRBD1	TRBJ1-1	TGCAGCGCCGGACAGGGAAGCGACACTGAAGCTTTCTTT	CSAGQGSDTEAFF
TRBV6-1	few	TRBD1	TRBJ2-6	TGTGCCAGCAGTGAGATCGGACAGGGTTTTTTGTCTGGGGCCAACGTCCTGACTTTC	CASSEIGQGFLSGANVLTF
TRBV7-2	few	TRBD1	TRBJ1-2	TGTGCCAGCAGCTCCTTCTCACAGGGGCGCGGCTACACCTTC	CASSSFSQGRGYTF
TRBV23-1	few	TRBD1	TRBJ1-2	TGCGCCAGCAGTCAATCGACGGGACAGTCTAACTATGGCTACACCTTC	CASSQSTGQSNYGYTF
TRBV5-6	-	-	TRBJ1-2	TGTGCCAGCAGCTTGCTACCTGGACCCATCTATGGCTACACCTTC	CASSLLPGPIYGYTF
TRBV5-1	few	-	TRBJ2-5	TGCGCCAGCAACTATGGGTGGGGAGAGACCCAGTACTTC	CASNYGWGETQYF
TRBV25-1	-	-	TRBJ1-1	TGTGCCAGCAGTGTCGGGGCCACTGGCACTGAAGCTTTCTTT	CASSVGATGTEAFF
TRBV11-2	-	TRBD1	TRBJ1-2	TGTGCCAGCAGCCCTGGACAGGGGCTTGGCTACACCTTC	CASSPGQGLGYTF
TRBV19	few	-	TRBJ1-6	TGTGCCAGTAAAGAGGGGCGTGGGGTTAATTCACCCCTCCACTTT	CASKEGRGVNSPLHF
TRBV7-8	few	-	TRBJ2-4	TGTGCCAGCAGCTTTGATACCCTTTCAGGACAAAACATTCAGTACTTC	CASSFDTLSGQNIQYF
TRBV18	few	TRBD2	TRBJ2-1	TGTGCCAGCTCACCCTTAGCGGGGGCTTACAATGAGCAGTTCTTC	CASSPLAGAYNEQFF
TRBV6-5	few	TRBD1	TRBJ2-1	TGTGCCAGCAGCCCCGGGACAGGGGGTTTTGGTGAGCAGTTCTTC	CASSPGTGGFGEQFF
TRBV10-3	many	-	TRBJ2-3	TGTGCCATCAGTGATCTGGTGGCGCAGTATTTT	CAISDLVAQYF
TRBV6-4	-	-	TRBJ1-2	TGTGCCAGCAGCTCCGGCAGGAACTATGGCTACACCTTC	CASSSGRNYGYTF
TRBV5-1	few	TRBD1	TRBJ2-3	TGCGCCAGCACCGGACAGGCAAGCACAGATACGCAGTATTTT	CASTGQASTDTQYF
TRBV27	few	TRBD1	TRBJ2-3	TGTGCCAGCAGTAGGGGCAGGGGGACAGATACGCAGTATTTT	CASSRGRGTDTQYF
TRBV4-1	-	-	TRBJ2-3	TGCGCCAGCAGCCCCCCAGTAAACACAGATACGCAGTATTTT	CASSPPVNTDTQYF
TRBV10-3	-	-	TRBJ2-4	TGTGCCATCAGGGATCGGGAAGGCATTCAGTACTTC	CAIRDREGIQYF
TRBV5-4	-	TRBD2	TRBJ2-3	TGTGCCAGCAGCCAAAAGACTAGCGGGGGGGTAACAGATACGCAGTATTTT	CASSQKTSGGVTDTQYF
TRBV10-3	few	-	TRBJ1-2	TGTGCCATCAGTGAGTCAGAGGCGGCCTCTAACTATGGCTACACCTTC	CAISESEAASNYGYTF
TRBV6-5	few	-	TRBJ1-6	TGTGCCAGCAGTTCTACAGGGTTTTCACCCCTCCACTTT	CASSSTGFSPLHF
TRBV28	-	-	TRBJ2-3	TGTGCCAGCAGTTTATCTGGCCTGTCGACGCAGTATTTT	CASSLSGLSTQYF
TRBV6-5	few	TRBD2	TRBJ2-5	TGTGCCAGCAGTTTAAGCGGGGGGAATTACTTC	CASSLSGGNYF
TRBV2	few	-	TRBJ2-2	TGTGCCAGCAGGGGGAACACCGGGGAGCTGTTTTTT	CASRGNTGELFF
TRBV28	-	-	TRBJ2-7	TGTGCCAGCAGTTTTGCCAGGGCGGTTTCCTACGAGCAGTACTTC	CASSFARAVSYEQYF
TRBV13	few	-	TRBJ1-1	TGTGCCAGAAAGGACCGGCCCATGAACACTGAAGCTTTCTTT	CARKDRPMNTEAFF
TRBV29-1	-	-	TRBJ1-1	TGCAGCGTTGCCGGTCGGATGAACACTGAAGCTTTCTTT	CSVAGRMNTEAFF
TRBV13	few	-	TRBJ2-6	TGTGCCAGCAACCCCCCGGGGGTGAGGGGGGCCAACGTCCTGACTTTC	CASNPPGVRGANVLTF
TRBV6-4	-	-	TRBJ2-7	TGTGCCAGCAGTCCCGGTACCGGGTCCTACGAGCAGTACTTC	CASSPGTGSYEQYF
TRBV7-8	-	-	TRBJ2-7	TGTGCCAGCAGCCCTCCAGGACTCTCCTACGAGCAGTACTTC	CASSPPGLSYEQYF